This passage covers 28 T cell receptor beta chains from one sample sequenced in a study of OX40 agonist ivuxolimab in advanced cancers. This table comes from immunoSEQ multiplex PCR, and its TCRdb copy is limited to in-frame clones, with some not included. Among some 20,000 clones listed, roughly 70% were seen once. The source material was CD4+ or CD8+ T cells sorted from blood, sampled in a trial of the OX40 agonist ivuxolimab. The receptors shown here come from an adult with an advanced solid tumor such as melanoma, head and neck, liver or kidney cancer.

This clone turned up a few times. The V gene is TRBV7-3, the J gene TRBJ2-5; 7 bases fit TRBD1. This CDR3 is 14 amino acids long. The germline gives CDR1 SGHTA, CDR2 FQGTGA. V was clipped by 5 bases and J by 5 bases; unmatched bases: 8. DNA for the CDR3: TGTGCCAGCAGCCCCGAGGGGGCTGGTGAGACCCAGTACTTC. Its translation: CASSPEGAGETQYF.

V and J are TRBV4-3 and TRBJ1-1; the match to TRBD1 covers 8 bases. In germline, CDR1 is LGHNA, CDR2 YSLEER. V gave up 1 base and J gave up 5 bases; unmatched junction bases: 3. The CDR3 loop spans 14 amino acids. CDR3 in amino acids: CASSQGTGLTEAFF. The CDR3 DNA follows: TGCGCCAGCAGCCAAGGGACAGGGTTGACTGAAGCTTTCTTT.

The J gene is TRBJ2-1, the V gene TRBV9, with D unclear. Germline assignment: CDR1 SGDLS and CDR2 YYNGEE. The CDR3 contains 11 residues. Trimming removed 0 bases at V and 9 bases at J, with 4 bases between. The CDR3 DNA reads as TGTGCCAGCAGCGTAGGCACTGAGCAGTTCTTC. This gives the protein CASSVGTEQFF.

The chain combines TRBV2 with TRBJ2-5; possibly TRBD1 or TRBD2 for D (7 bases each). The germline CDR1 and CDR2 sequences are SNHLY and FYNNEI. The CDR3 has 15 residues. Trimming shortened V by 6 bases and J by 5 bases, and 19 bases separated the two germline ends. The CDR3 coding sequence is TGTGCCAGCAGCTTATTCCAGGGGGGGCAGGAGACCCAGTACTTC. Its translation: CASSLFQGGQETQYF.

Turning to this clone: At one end the junction does not follow the germline gene, possibly because of a read error. The gene calls are TRBV6-5 and TRBJ2-7; 8 bases agree with TRBD2. The germline gives CDR1 MNHEY, CDR2 SVGAGI. This CDR3 has 15 residues. The DNA of the CDR3 is TGTGCCAGCAGTTCGCAGAGCGGGGGTGCCTACGGGCAGTACTTC. Its translation: CASSSQSGGAYGQYF.

The chain recombines TRBV12-5 with TRBJ2-5, with 10 bases aligning to TRBD1. The CDR3 totals 16 residues. The germline CDR1 and CDR2 sequences are LGHNT and FRNRAP. V was pared by 1 base and J by 4 bases, with 6 bases of the junction left unmatched. CDR3 in amino acids: CASGLGRDRGGETQYF. The CDR3 DNA reads as TGTGCTAGTGGTTTGGGCCGGGACAGGGGTGGAGAGACCCAGTACTTC. Full variable domain (remainder filled in from reference TRBV12-5 and TRBJ2-5): DARVTQTPRHKVTEMGQEVTMRCQPILGHNTVFWYRQTMMQGLELLAYFRNRAPLDDSGMPKDRFSAEMPDATLATLKIQPSEPRDSAVYFCASGLGRDRGGETQYFGPGTRLLVL.

The V call is TRBV6-9, the J call TRBJ2-7; D gene uncertain. Trimming took off 2 bases at V and 9 bases at J, with 17 bases between the two ends. Germline CDR1 reads MNHGY; CDR2 reads SVAAGI. This CDR3 is 14 amino acids long. The CDR3 here is CASSYTDGRSRQYF. The CDR3 bases are TGTGCCAGCAGTTATACGGACGGACGGTCTAGGCAGTACTTC.

The genes are TRBV6-5 and TRBJ2-7; 7 nucleotides match TRBD1. CDR3 length: 14 residues. The V gene end was trimmed by 0 bases and the J gene end by 3 bases; junction bases not matched to a gene: 2. The germline V gene encodes CDR1 MNHEY and CDR2 SVGAGI. CDR3 sequence: CASSYSGTVYEQYF. The CDR3 DNA reads TGTGCCAGCAGTTACTCCGGGACAGTCTACGAGCAGTACTTC.

This clone appeared once. The genes are TRBV29-1 and TRBJ2-3, with TRBD2 matching 9 bases. CDR1 and CDR2 from the germline V gene are SQVTM and ANQGSEA. V was clipped by 8 bases and J by 6 bases; unmatched bases: 6. The CDR3 runs 12 residues. The CDR3 DNA follows: TGCAGCACCCACGCGGGGGGGGATACGCAGTATTTT. Amino acids: CSTHAGGDTQYF.

The chain carries TRBV5-4 and TRBJ2-7; weak D call: TRBD2 (6 bases). Trimming took off 0 bases at V and 2 bases at J, with 12 bases between the two ends. The CDR3 has 15 amino acids. CDR1 and CDR2 from the germline V gene are SGHNT and YYREEE (reference sequence). CDR3 protein: CASSLGVAATYEQYF. In nucleotides, the CDR3 is TGTGCCAGCAGCTTGGGGGTAGCGGCTACCTACGAGCAGTACTTC.

CDR3 protein: CASGLGQGYGYTF. DNA for the CDR3: TGTGCTAGTGGTTTGGGGCAGGGCTATGGCTACACCTTC. The chain employs TRBV12-5 and TRBJ1-2, with D possibly matching TRBD1 (5 bases). The CDR3 runs to 13 residues. Trimming removed 1 base from V and 4 bases from J, with 7 bases in between. Germline CDR1 and CDR2: LGHNT and FRNRAP.

The CDR3 protein is CATRRAGSDIQYF. The CDR3 nucleotides are TGTGCCACCAGGAGGGCCGGGTCGGACATTCAGTACTTC. The V gene is TRBV5-4, the J gene TRBJ2-4, with TRBD2 as a possible D gene (6 bases). The CDR3 consists of 13 residues. Germline assignment: CDR1 SGHNT and CDR2 YYREEE (reference sequence). V lost 9 bases and J 8 bases, leaving 18 bases between the germline ends.

The CDR3 DNA sequence: TGTGCCAGCAGCCTCAGGACAGGGATTAGGGAGCAGTTCTTC. This encodes CASSLRTGIREQFF. The chain has TRBV7-9 and TRBJ2-1, with 8 bases identical to TRBD1. V gave up 5 bases and J gave up 10 bases; unmatched junction bases: 10. Germline loops: CDR1 SEHNR, CDR2 FQNEAQ (reference sequence). The CDR3 consists of 14 residues.

The V gene is TRBV13, the J gene TRBJ2-3; a possible D gene is TRBD2 (5 bases). The CDR3 has 15 residues. The germline gives CDR1 PRHDT, CDR2 FYEKMQ (reference sequence). V lost 6 bases to trimming and J lost 9 bases, with 22 bases between them. This chain's CDR3 is CASSAELDGLTTQYF. DNA for the CDR3: TGTGCCAGCAGTGCGGAACTAGACGGTTTGACAACGCAGTATTTT.

The V and J genes are TRBV6-6 and TRBJ2-3; no reliable D call. This CDR3 is 12 amino acids long. The germline V and J ends were trimmed by 4 bases and 6 bases, with 8 bases remaining between them. The V gene's germline CDR1 is MNHNY and CDR2 SVGAGI (reference sequence). CDR3 loop: CASSWTADTQYF. CDR3 nucleotide sequence: TGTGCCAGCAGTTGGACCGCCGATACGCAGTATTTT.

The chain couples TRBV25-1 to TRBJ2-7, with 7 bases matching TRBD2. Germline values: CDR1 MGHDK, CDR2 SYGVNS. Trimming cost V 8 bases and J 1 base; bases outside gene matches: 20. The CDR3 runs to 18 residues. CDR3 sequence: CASLPQQGLITGSYEQYF. CDR3 DNA: TGTGCCAGCCTCCCCCAGCAGGGACTAATAACGGGATCCTACGAGCAGTACTTC.

The genes are TRBV9 and TRBJ2-3; D gene ambiguous. This CDR3 is 15 amino acids long. CDR1 and CDR2 from the germline V gene are SGDLS and YYNGEE. Trimming left V 2 bases short and J 4 bases short, with 14 bases between. CDR3 sequence reads: CASSVVASRADTQYF. DNA of the CDR3: TGTGCCAGCAGCGTGGTCGCGAGTCGGGCAGATACGCAGTATTTT. The complete variable domain, with remaining parts taken from reference TRBV9 and TRBJ2-3, reads DSGVTQTPKHLITATGQRVTLRCSPRSGDLSVYWYQQSLDQGLQFLIQYYNGEERAKGNILERFSAQQFPDLHSELNLSSLELGDSALYFCASSVVASRADTQYFGPGTRLTVL.

The chain couples TRBV9 to TRBJ1-1; 8 bases match TRBD1. CDR3 length: 16 amino acids. The V segment lost 0 bases and the J segment 1 base; nucleotides outside the gene matches: 5. In germline, CDR1 is SGDLS, CDR2 YYNGEE. CDR3 loop: CASSVGQGPENTEAFF. The DNA for the CDR3 is TGTGCCAGCAGCGTAGGACAGGGGCCAGAGAACACTGAAGCTTTCTTT.

This clone was observed a few times. This sequence joins TRBV25-1 and TRBJ2-7, with 8 positions matching TRBD1. Germline V lookup: CDR1 MGHDK, CDR2 SYGVNS. Trimming at V came to 7 bases and at J to 2 bases, leaving 13 bases not matched to a gene. This CDR3 comprises 16 residues. The CDR3 DNA is TGTGCCAGCATCGACAACAGACAGGGGCGAACCTACGAGCAGTACTTC. As protein: CASIDNRQGRTYEQYF.

This clone was counted once. The chain employs TRBV9 and TRBJ1-5, with 7 bases matching TRBD1. Trimming cost V 5 bases and J 0 bases; bases outside gene matches: 8. The CDR3 consists of 16 residues. The V gene's germline CDR1 is SGDLS and CDR2 YYNGEE. The CDR3 sequence: CASREGGGISNQPQHF. For the CDR3, the DNA is TGTGCCAGCAGGGAAGGGGGCGGAATTAGCAATCAGCCCCAGCATTTT.

This chain connects TRBV6-9 to TRBJ1-2; D unclear. Germline loops: CDR1 MNHGY, CDR2 SVAAGI. The CDR3 covers 14 residues. Trimming left V 3 bases short and J 8 bases short, with 16 bases between. CDR3 amino acids: CASSYERDLRGYTF. The CDR3 nucleotides are TGTGCCAGCAGTTACGAGAGAGACCTGAGAGGCTACACCTTC.

This clone was counted once. The chain has TRBV7-2 and TRBJ1-1; D is unresolved. Germline loops: CDR1 SGHTA, CDR2 FQGNSA. The CDR3 contains 13 residues. Trimming shortened V by 1 base and J by 3 bases, and 6 bases separated the two germline ends. This chain's CDR3 is CASSLVSYTEAFF. The CDR3 DNA reads as TGTGCCAGCAGCTTAGTTTCGTACACTGAAGCTTTCTTT.

The V call is TRBV7-9, the J call TRBJ2-3; D is perhaps TRBD1 (5 bases). The ends were cut back, 2 bases at V and 3 bases at J, with 12 bases in the middle. Looked up from germline, CDR1 is SEHNR and CDR2 is FQNEAQ (reference sequence). This CDR3 has 15 residues. The CDR3 DNA reads as TGTGCCAGCAGCTTATCAGGGCTCAGTACAGATACGCAGTATTTT. Its protein is CASSLSGLSTDTQYF. The variable domain in full, completed from reference TRBV7-9 and TRBJ2-3, reads DTGVSQNPRHKITKRGQNVTFRCDPISEHNRLYWYRQTLGQGPEFLTYFQNEAQLEKSRLLSDRFSAERPKGSFSTLEIQRTEQGDSAMYLCASSLSGLSTDTQYFGPGTRLTVL.

The CDR3 DNA reads as TGTGCCTGGAGTGTAGAAGGGACTACCGGCTACAATGAGCAGTTCTTC. It translates to CAWSVEGTTGYNEQFF. This chain links TRBV30 with TRBJ2-1; 7 bases agree with TRBD2. This CDR3 is built from 16 residues. Losses at the gene ends were 0 bases for V and 3 bases for J; bases not matched to a gene: 8. Germline V gene lookup returns CDR1 GTSNPN and CDR2 SVGIG (reference sequence).

The chain has TRBV27 and TRBJ1-5; tentative D call: TRBD1 (5 bases). Trimming cost V 1 base and J 6 bases, with 16 bases left between them. The CDR3 consists of 16 residues. Looked up from germline, CDR1 is MNHEY and CDR2 is SMNVEV (reference sequence). The CDR3 reads CASSLFGGSVPQPQHF. In nucleotides, the CDR3 is TGTGCCAGCAGTTTATTTGGGGGGTCGGTTCCTCAGCCCCAGCATTTT.

The rearrangement joins TRBV11-3 to TRBJ2-3; no clear D gene. Germline-derived CDR1 and CDR2 are SGHNT and YENEEA. The CDR3 consists of 15 residues. Trimming removed 5 bases at V and 0 bases at J, with 12 bases between. CDR3 sequence reads: CASSGLGSSTDTQYF. For the CDR3, the DNA is TGTGCCAGCAGCGGTTTGGGGTCTAGCACAGATACGCAGTATTTT.

This clone was seen more than once but under ten times. CDR3 sequence reads: CASSLRDSKNIQYF. CDR3 nucleotides: TGTGCCAGCAGTTTGAGGGACTCTAAAAACATTCAGTACTTC. The rearrangement joins TRBV28 to TRBJ2-4, with D perhaps TRBD2 (6 bases). Germline CDR1 is MDHEN and CDR2 is SYDVKM. V was shortened by 3 bases and J by 4 bases, with 10 bases between the two germline ends. The CDR3 loop spans 14 amino acids.

V gene TRBV7-9 combines with J gene TRBJ1-1; tentative D call: TRBD1 (5 bases). Germline CDR1 is SEHNR and CDR2 is FQNEAQ (reference sequence). The CDR3 totals 14 residues. Trimming removed 6 bases from V and 0 bases from J, with 11 bases in between. The CDR3 coding sequence is TGTGCCAGCAGGGCCGGGGGTATGAACACTGAAGCTTTCTTT. Its protein is CASRAGGMNTEAFF.